This T cell receptor beta chain was obtained from a study of technical replicates of blood from a handful of donors. Method: immunoSEQ multiplex PCR; TCRdb's copy keeps in-frame clones and lacks some. Of under 75,000 clones listed, 70% to 90% were seen once; the top ten hold more than 4.5%. Germline loops: CDR1 LGHNA, CDR2 YNFKEQ. The CDR3 is made up of 16 amino acids. The junction had 17 bases not matched to a gene; V was cut back by 7 bases and J by 6 bases. The chain couples TRBV4-2 to TRBJ1-1; 7 bases are shared with TRBD1. This clonotype originated in a human donor in good health. Some clones in this sample may be carry-over from other donors' samples. The source material was PBMCs. The CDR3 nucleotides read TGTGCCAGCAACCCCGGCGGGACAGCCCTGAGAGCTGAAGCTTTCTTT. Its protein is CASNPGGTALRAEAFF.